This T cell receptor (beta chain) was recorded in a study of diagnostic markers for celiac disease. TCRdb derives one entry per CDR3 protein from the reads, leaving out DNA. The data include about 7,500 distinct CDR3 sequences; the top ten clones carry over 6%. The CDR3 has 14 amino acids. The germline V gene has CDR1 LGHNA and CDR2 YNFKEQ. V usage is TRBV4-2 and J usage is TRBJ2-5; TCRdb reports TRBD2, a call that lacks DNA to check it against. The sequence was collected from a human donor. This table probably holds off-target reads from a library built for another chain. Material for sequencing was either unsorted cells or a sorted T cell fraction (not recorded which). This CDR3 is CASSQGTRGETQYF.